These 20 T cell receptor beta chains originate from one sample sequenced in a study of T cell responses to AZD1222 COVID-19 vaccine. Libraries were prepared by immunoSEQ multiplex PCR; TCRdb keeps only in-frame clonotypes and omits some of them. The repertoire holds about 190,000 clones, 85% to 95% seen once, with approximately 1.4% in the top ten. Sample: peripheral blood, taken on day 0 of AZD1222 vaccination. Receptor source: an adult in good health.

The rearrangement links TRBV5-5 to TRBJ1-2, with D perhaps TRBD1 (6 bases). This CDR3 is 14 amino acids long. Germline CDR1 and CDR2: SGHKS and YYEKEE (reference sequence). The ends were cut back, 0 bases at V and 8 bases at J, with 14 bases in the middle. The CDR3 spells CASSLGGPWDGYTF. CDR3 nucleotide sequence: TGTGCCAGCAGCTTGGGGGGGCCGTGGGACGGCTACACCTTC.

The rearrangement joins TRBV5-4 to TRBJ2-3; TRBD2 matches 10 bases. The CDR3 totals 16 residues. The junction had 7 bases not matched to a gene; V was cut back by 4 bases and J by 2 bases. Germline CDR1 reads SGHNT; CDR2 reads YYREEE (reference sequence). The CDR3 here is CASSLIAGGPTDTQYF. In DNA, the CDR3 is TGTGCCAGCAGCCTGATAGCGGGGGGCCCCACAGATACGCAGTATTTT.

The V call is TRBV6-5, the J call TRBJ2-1; D possibly corresponds to TRBD2 (6 bases). Germline V gene lookup returns CDR1 MNHEY and CDR2 SVGAGI. Between the trimmed V and J ends, which lost 6 bases and 4 bases, there was a span of 10 bases. CDR3 length equals 13 residues. Here the CDR3 DNA reads TGTGCCAGCAGACCGGGACTTTACAATGAGCAGTTCTTC. Its protein is CASRPGLYNEQFF.

This rearrangement joins TRBV20-1 to TRBJ2-1; TRBD1 or TRBD2 may be the D gene (5 bases each). This CDR3 is built from 10 residues. CDR1 is DFQATT and CDR2 is SNEGSKA in the germline V gene (reference sequence). Trimming stripped 4 bases from V and 9 bases from J, with 7 bases between. The CDR3 loop reads CSAKGTEQFF. CDR3 nucleotides: TGCAGTGCTAAGGGGACTGAGCAGTTCTTC.

The CDR3 sequence is CASSRSGELFF. DNA for the CDR3: TGTGCCAGCAGCCGGAGCGGGGAGCTGTTTTTT. The rearrangement uses TRBV9 and TRBJ2-2; D unclear. The V end was cut by 4 bases, the J end by 7 bases, with 5 bases between. From germline, CDR1 is SGDLS and CDR2 YYNGEE. CDR3 length equals 11 residues.

The V call is TRBV5-6, the J call TRBJ2-3; D perhaps matches TRBD2 (10 bases). CDR3 length: 18 amino acids. Germline loops: CDR1 SGHDT, CDR2 YYEEEE. Deletions cut 2 bases from V and 6 bases from J, with 25 bases between. The CDR3 protein is CASSLGTGNILAGDTQYF. In DNA, the CDR3 is TGTGCCAGCAGCTTAGGGACAGGGAATATACTAGCGGGGGATACGCAGTATTTT.

This clone occurred a few times. This CDR3 is CASSFVRGTGSGYTF. CDR3 bases: TGTGCCAGCAGCTTTGTGAGGGGTACGGGTAGTGGCTACACCTTC. The V call is TRBV7-8, the J call TRBJ1-2; possible D gene TRBD1, 5 bases. The CDR3 is 15 residues long. V shed 3 bases and J shed 7 bases, with 18 bases lying between them. Germline V gene data show CDR1 as SGHVS and CDR2 as FQNEAQ.

The rearrangement links TRBV12-3 or TRBV12-4 to TRBJ2-1, with D tentatively TRBD1 (5 bases). The CDR3 sequence is 13 residues long. With 3 bases removed from V and 3 bases from J, the gap between germline ends came to 6 bases. CDR3 coding DNA: TGTGCCAGCAGTTTTCAGGGCTACAATGAGCAGTTCTTC. Amino acids: CASSFQGYNEQFF.

This chain uses TRBV7-2 with TRBJ1-1; 7 bases fit TRBD1. CDR3 length: 15 residues. Germline lookup yields CDR1 SGHTA and CDR2 FQGNSA. Trimming at V came to 1 base and at J to 0 bases, leaving 2 bases not matched to a gene. In DNA, the CDR3 is TGTGCCAGCAGCTTAGGGGGGACAGTGAACACTGAAGCTTTCTTT. This codes for CASSLGGTVNTEAFF.

CDR3 protein: CASSEPMGLAGGTETQYF. CDR3 in DNA: TGCGCCAGCAGTGAGCCGATGGGACTAGCGGGGGGGACGGAGACCCAGTACTTC. The rearrangement joins TRBV10-2 to TRBJ2-5, with 16 bases matching TRBD2. The CDR3 covers 18 residues. Losses at the gene ends were 2 bases for V and 5 bases for J; bases not matched to a gene: 8. Germline V gene data show CDR1 as WSHSY and CDR2 as SAAADI.

The chain employs TRBV6-6 and TRBJ2-1; D uncertain. The CDR3 loop spans 15 amino acids. Trimming stripped 4 bases from V and 1 base from J, with 11 bases between. Germline V gene lookup returns CDR1 MNHNY and CDR2 SVGAGI (reference sequence). CDR3 in amino acids: CASSLLPVSYNEQFF. The DNA of the CDR3 is TGTGCCAGCAGTTTGCTCCCGGTTTCCTACAATGAGCAGTTCTTC.

The CDR3 coding sequence is TGCAGCGTTGGCGGGGATCAAGGCTACACCTTC. Amino acid sequence: CSVGGDQGYTF. The rearrangement joins TRBV29-1 to TRBJ1-2; no reliable D call. This CDR3 region has 11 residues. Germline V CDR1 and CDR2: SQVTM, ANQGSEA. Trimming removed 4 bases at V and 8 bases at J, with 11 bases between.

This rearrangement joins TRBV6-5 to TRBJ2-5, with a possible D match to TRBD2 (6 bases). Trimming stripped 5 bases from V and 5 bases from J, with 18 bases between. The CDR3 covers 15 residues. Germline V lookup: CDR1 MNHEY, CDR2 SVGAGI. The CDR3 region has the DNA TGTGCCAGCAGTCCTCCATCTCTAGCGTATGAGACCCAGTACTTC. Its protein product is CASSPPSLAYETQYF.

The genes are TRBV2 and TRBJ2-2, with unresolved D. V was pared by 5 bases and J by 5 bases, with 9 bases between. The CDR3 contains 13 residues. The germline gives CDR1 SNHLY, CDR2 FYNNEI. The CDR3 coding sequence is TGTGCCAGCAGTCAATTTGGGACCGGGGAGCTGTTTTTT. This translates into CASSQFGTGELFF.

The rearrangement joins TRBV3-1 (or the pseudogene TRBV3-2) to TRBJ1-2; D not certain. This CDR3 contains 15 residues. Germline V gene data show CDR1 as LGHDT and CDR2 as YNNKEL (reference sequence). The V end was cut by 0 bases, the J end by 4 bases, with 12 bases between. For the CDR3, the DNA is TGTGCCAGCAGCCAAGATGGGAAACAGTTCTATGGCTACACCTTC. Protein: CASSQDGKQFYGYTF.

CDR3 nucleotides: TGCGCCAGCAGCCCGGGGGGCCTGAACACTGAAGCTTTCTTT. It translates to CASSPGGLNTEAFF. The gene calls are TRBV4-1 and TRBJ1-1; a weak D match, TRBD1 (6 bases). The CDR3 sequence is 14 residues long. The V end lost 4 bases, the J end lost 0 bases, and 9 bases lay between the germline ends. Germline CDR1 MGHRA, CDR2 YSYEKL.

The rearrangement links TRBV3-1 (or the pseudogene TRBV3-2) to TRBJ1-1; D gene unclear. Germline-derived CDR1 and CDR2 are LGHDT and YNNKEL (reference sequence). CDR3 length equals 11 residues. Trimming left V 4 bases short and J 5 bases short, with 5 bases between. The CDR3: CASSLGTEAFF. The CDR3 region has the DNA TGTGCCAGCAGCCTGGGTACTGAAGCTTTCTTT.

The chain links TRBV29-1 to TRBJ2-7; the match to TRBD1 covers 7 bases. Germline V gene sequence: CDR1 SQVTM, CDR2 ANQGSEA. This CDR3 has 12 amino acids. With 5 bases clipped from V and 3 bases from J, the junction kept 4 bases outside the gene matches. In nucleotides, the CDR3 is TGCAGCGTTAAGGGGGCCGGCTACGAGCAGTACTTC. Its translation: CSVKGAGYEQYF.

This chain uses TRBV5-1 with TRBJ1-4; the D is unclear. Germline V gives CDR1 SGHRS, CDR2 YFSETQ. V dropped 0 bases and J dropped 4 bases, with 7 bases sitting between them. This CDR3 comprises 14 residues. This chain's CDR3 is CASSLDGRNEKLFF. As DNA, the CDR3 is TGCGCCAGCAGCTTGGACGGCCGTAATGAAAAACTGTTTTTT.

The chain couples TRBV7-3 to TRBJ1-1; a weak D match, TRBD1 (5 bases). Germline assignment: CDR1 SGHTA and CDR2 FQGTGA. V dropped 5 bases and J dropped 1 base, with 8 bases sitting between them. The CDR3 totals 13 residues. The CDR3 loop is CASSPGQNTEAFF. Here the CDR3 DNA reads TGTGCCAGCAGCCCAGGACAGAACACTGAAGCTTTCTTT.